This passage covers 24 T cell receptor beta chains from one sample sequenced in a study of shared clonotypes between healthy human individuals (dated by TCRdb to 2018 to 2020). The protocol used for the library was the immunoSEQ multiplex PCR assay. TCRdb took this table from immuneACCESS and kept in-frame rearrangements with V and J called. Such tables lack part of the clones; where checked against another copy, unresolved V genes explain under half of the gap, and the rest is unexplained. Present in this sample are over a million clones, approximately 80% of which were seen just once. The ten largest clones capture approximately 0.56% of the sample. Material: memory CD4+ T cells from PBMCs. The cell subset or site label, read with the paper, signifies: CD45RA-negative fraction. These receptors all come from a man between 18 and 35 years old in good health. Some clones in this sample may be carry-over from other donors' samples.

This clone was counted between two and nine times. The J gene is TRBJ2-3, the V gene TRBV19; unclear D gene. This CDR3 has 12 amino acids. Trimming removed 5 bases from V and 2 bases from J, with 5 bases in between. Germline loops: CDR1 LNHDA, CDR2 SQIVND (reference sequence). CDR3 nucleotides: TGTGCCAGTAGTGGATTCACAGATACGCAGTATTTT. Amino acids: CASSGFTDTQYF.

The chain couples TRBV28 to TRBJ2-7; TRBD2 might be the D (5 bases). The CDR3 covers 14 residues. CDR1 and CDR2 (germline): MDHEN, SYDVKM. V lost 6 bases and J lost 4, with 16 bases in between. CDR3 DNA: TGTGCCAGCAGCGGACTCCTTATTCGTTACGAGCAGTACTTC. Translating it yields CASSGLLIRYEQYF.

The chain joins TRBV6-5 to TRBJ2-1, with a possible D match to TRBD2 (6 bases). CDR3 size: 14 residues. Trimming removed 0 bases from V and 5 bases from J, with 8 bases in between. Germline loops: CDR1 MNHEY, CDR2 SVGAGI. The DNA for the CDR3 is TGTGCCAGCAGTTACTCGGGACTTGACAATGAGCAGTTCTTC. It encodes CASSYSGLDNEQFF.

The table lists this clone with a few counts. The chain uses TRBV11-2 and TRBJ2-5; 10 bases align to TRBD1. V was pared by 3 bases and J by 3 bases, with 4 bases of the junction left unmatched. Germline V lookup: CDR1 SGHAT, CDR2 FQNNGV. This CDR3 has 15 residues. The CDR3 loop is CASSLTGGREETQYF. In DNA form, the CDR3 reads TGTGCCAGCAGCTTGACAGGGGGCCGGGAAGAGACCCAGTACTTC.

The V and J genes are TRBV7-2 and TRBJ2-1; TRBD2 agrees at 8 bases. With V trimmed by 5 bases and J by 11 bases, 11 bases remained unmatched. Germline loops: CDR1 SGHTA, CDR2 FQGNSA. This CDR3 region has 14 residues. CDR3 nucleotides: TGTGCCAGCAGCCTCCGGCGGGAGGCGGTCAAGCAGTTCTTC. Its translation: CASSLRREAVKQFF.

With regard to this clone: One base away lies a much larger clone, so this may be a sequencing read error. The chain combines TRBV6-6 with TRBJ1-1; D ambiguous. Germline values: CDR1 MNHNY, CDR2 SVGAGI (reference sequence). Trimming shortened V by 6 bases and J by 0 bases, and 8 bases separated the two germline ends. CDR3 length: 13 residues. The CDR3 DNA is TGTGCCAGCAGCAGAGCGGTGAACACTGAAGCTTTCTTT. Its protein is CASSRAVNTEAFF.

The table lists this clone with a few counts. This sequence joins TRBV10-3 and TRBJ2-1; D not resolved. The CDR3 spans 15 residues. Germline V CDR1 and CDR2: ENHRY, SYGVKD. Trimming stripped 0 bases from V and 7 bases from J, with 13 bases between. The CDR3 here is CAISESKRPENEQFF. The CDR3 nucleotides are TGTGCCATCAGTGAGTCTAAACGCCCCGAAAATGAGCAGTTCTTC.

This clone was detected only a few times. The rearrangement uses TRBV7-9 and TRBJ1-1, with 8 bases lining up with TRBD1. The CDR3 is 14 amino acids. The ends lost 5 bases at V and 4 bases at J; junction bases unmatched: 6. Germline lookup yields CDR1 SEHNR and CDR2 FQNEAQ (reference sequence). This CDR3 reads CASSITGGGTEAFF. Written as DNA, the CDR3 is TGTGCCAGCAGCATCACAGGGGGGGGCACTGAAGCTTTCTTT.

The V and J genes are TRBV13 and TRBJ1-1; D not resolved. From germline, CDR1 is PRHDT and CDR2 FYEKMQ (reference sequence). Between the trimmed V and J ends, which lost 0 bases and 0 bases, there was a span of 14 bases. The CDR3 loop spans 17 amino acids. The CDR3 nucleotides are TGTGCCAGCAGCTTAGGAAGGCAGCCCCGCATGAACACTGAAGCTTTCTTT. Residues: CASSLGRQPRMNTEAFF.

This chain uses TRBV29-1 with TRBJ2-7; D remains ambiguous. The CDR3 totals 10 residues. Trimming took 2 bases from V and 7 from J, leaving 6 bases between them. CDR1 and CDR2 from the germline V gene are SQVTM and ANQGSEA. DNA for the CDR3: TGCAGCGTTGAATCCGGGGAGCAGTACTTC. Translated: CSVESGEQYF.

This chain connects TRBV5-4 to TRBJ2-1; 8 bases fit TRBD2. Trimming took 1 base from V and 2 from J; bases not matched to a gene: 5. The CDR3 runs to 16 residues. CDR1 SGHNT and CDR2 YYREEE come from the germline V gene (reference sequence). CDR3 loop: CASSLRAGGTYNEQFF. CDR3 sequence (DNA): TGTGCCAGCAGCTTGCGGGCGGGAGGTACCTACAATGAGCAGTTCTTC. The full variable domain, rest sourced from reference TRBV5-4 and TRBJ2-1, is ETGVTQSPTHLIKTRGQQVTLRCSSQSGHNTVSWYQQALGQGPQFIFQYYREEENGRGNFPPRFSGLQFPNYSSELNVNALELDDSALYLCASSLRAGGTYNEQFFGPGTRLTVL.

This clone showed up just a few times. The CDR3 loop is CASSSSGTINEQYF. The CDR3 DNA follows: TGTGCCAGTAGTAGTAGCGGGACGATCAACGAGCAGTACTTC. The chain uses TRBV19 and TRBJ2-7, with 8 bases fitting TRBD2. The germline V gene has CDR1 LNHDA and CDR2 SQIVND (reference sequence). Trimming took 4 bases from V and 5 from J; bases not matched to a gene: 7. The CDR3 consists of 14 residues.

The rearrangement links TRBV4-2 to TRBJ1-2; 9 bases are shared with TRBD1. J gave up 4 bases and V 2 bases, and 14 bases lay outside the gene matches. Germline V gene lookup returns CDR1 LGHNA and CDR2 YNFKEQ. The CDR3 consists of 18 residues. In DNA form, the CDR3 reads TGTGCCAGCAGCCAAACTACACCGGGACAGGGAGGGGGCTATGGCTACACCTTC. Protein sequence: CASSQTTPGQGGGYGYTF.

In nucleotides, the CDR3 is TGTGCCAGCAGCTTGCGGGACAGAAATTCACCCCTCCACTTT. It encodes CASSLRDRNSPLHF. This sequence joins TRBV7-9 and TRBJ1-6, with 7 bases that match TRBD1. The CDR3 extends over 14 amino acids. Germline CDR1 reads SEHNR; CDR2 reads FQNEAQ (reference sequence). The J segment lost 7 bases and the V segment lost 3 bases, leaving 3 bases of the junction unmatched.

The V and J genes are TRBV29-1 and TRBJ2-7; perhaps D is TRBD1 or TRBD2 (6 bases each). Between the trimmed V and J ends, which lost 4 bases and 2 bases, there was a span of 15 bases. Looked up from germline, CDR1 is SQVTM and CDR2 is ANQGSEA. CDR3 length: 14 residues. CDR3 region: CSVAGGTQTYEQYF. CDR3 DNA sequence: TGCAGCGTTGCTGGCGGGACACAAACCTACGAGCAGTACTTC.

V and J are TRBV2 and TRBJ1-2, with 7 bases that match TRBD1. The CDR3 extends over 15 amino acids. The J segment lost 1 base and the V segment lost 7 bases, leaving 9 bases of the junction unmatched. Per germline, CDR1 SNHLY and CDR2 FYNNEI. The CDR3 loop reads CASNHPGQNNYGYTF. The DNA for the CDR3 is TGTGCCAGCAACCACCCGGGACAGAATAACTATGGCTACACCTTC.

The rearrangement uses TRBV4-2 and TRBJ1-2, with TRBD1 matching 8 bases. The trim removed 1 base at V and 3 bases at J, leaving 19 bases unmatched. The CDR3 contains 20 residues. Looked up from germline, CDR1 is LGHNA and CDR2 is YNFKEQ. The CDR3 region is CASSQGLLTGATHRYYGYTF. The CDR3 DNA follows: TGTGCCAGCAGCCAAGGCTTACTGACAGGGGCTACTCACCGATACTATGGCTACACCTTC.

This clone was picked up a small number of times. V usage is TRBV29-1 and J usage is TRBJ1-5; weak D call: TRBD1 (5 bases). The V gene lost 4 bases and the J gene lost 5 bases, with 15 bases spanning the gap. The CDR3 runs to 14 residues. The V gene's germline CDR1 is SQVTM and CDR2 ANQGSEA. CDR3 sequence (DNA): TGCAGCGTTGTCATGGCGGGACGGGATCAGCCCCAGCATTTT. Translation gives CSVVMAGRDQPQHF.

In this sample, this clone turned up once. The rearrangement uses TRBV4-2 and TRBJ2-2; 13 bases match TRBD2. The CDR3 covers 17 residues. V was pared by 0 bases and J by 6 bases, with 4 bases of the junction left unmatched. Germline loops: CDR1 LGHNA, CDR2 YNFKEQ. The CDR3 DNA follows: TGTGCCAGCAGCCAAGATATGACTAGCGGGAGGTCCGGGGAGCTGTTTTTT. The encoded protein is CASSQDMTSGRSGELFF.

V gene TRBV7-2 combines with J gene TRBJ1-2; 9 bases fit TRBD1. Trimming removed 4 bases from V and 8 bases from J; junction bases left unmatched: 8. Germline values: CDR1 SGHTA, CDR2 FQGNSA. The CDR3 has 14 amino acids. This CDR3 reads CASSSQQGAGGYTF. The CDR3 DNA is TGTGCCAGCAGCTCTCAACAGGGGGCAGGGGGCTACACCTTC.

The chain carries TRBV7-9 and TRBJ2-7; 9 bases agree with TRBD1. Losses at the gene ends were 5 bases for V and 6 bases for J; bases not matched to a gene: 11. The germline V gene has CDR1 SEHNR and CDR2 FQNEAQ (reference sequence). The CDR3 extends over 15 amino acids. CDR3 loop: CASSHGGTGRPEQYF. As DNA, the CDR3 is TGTGCCAGCAGCCATGGCGGGACAGGGCGCCCCGAGCAGTACTTC.

This chain connects TRBV6-5 to TRBJ1-2; D not certain. Trimming cost V 6 bases and J 7 bases, with 12 bases left between them. This CDR3 has 12 amino acids. In germline, CDR1 is MNHEY, CDR2 SVGAGI. The CDR3 is CASRTGNLGYTF. The CDR3 DNA reads as TGTGCCAGCAGGACGGGGAACCTTGGCTACACCTTC.

The chain recombines TRBV29-1 with TRBJ1-1; perhaps TRBD1 as D (5 bases). The V gene lost 7 bases and the J gene lost 1 base, with 10 bases spanning the gap. The germline V gene encodes CDR1 SQVTM and CDR2 ANQGSEA. CDR3 length: 12 amino acids. The CDR3 here is CSGGQPNTEAFF. The CDR3 DNA sequence: TGCAGCGGTGGACAACCGAACACTGAAGCTTTCTTT.

About this clone itself: The sample holds other DNA sequences that translate to the same CDR3. The chain links TRBV9 to TRBJ2-7; 10 nucleotides agree with TRBD2. With 0 bases clipped from V and 4 bases from J, the junction kept 4 bases outside the gene matches. Per the germline V gene, CDR1 is SGDLS and CDR2 is YYNGEE. The CDR3 contains 15 residues. In nucleotides, the CDR3 is TGTGCCAGCAGCGTAGAAGCGGGAGGGCCGTACGAGCAGTACTTC. It encodes CASSVEAGGPYEQYF.